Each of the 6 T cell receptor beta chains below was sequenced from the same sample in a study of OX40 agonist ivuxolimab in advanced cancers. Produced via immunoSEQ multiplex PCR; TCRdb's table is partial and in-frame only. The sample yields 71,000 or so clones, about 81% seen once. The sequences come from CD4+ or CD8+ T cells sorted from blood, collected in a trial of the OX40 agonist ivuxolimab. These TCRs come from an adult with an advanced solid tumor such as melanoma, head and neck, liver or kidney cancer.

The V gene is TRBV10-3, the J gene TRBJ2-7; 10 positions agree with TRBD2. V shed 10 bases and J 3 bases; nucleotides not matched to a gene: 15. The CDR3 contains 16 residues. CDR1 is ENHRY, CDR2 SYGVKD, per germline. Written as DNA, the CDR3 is TGTGCCACAACCAGCACCTTAGCGGGGGGAAACTACGAGCAGTACTTC. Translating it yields CATTSTLAGGNYEQYF.

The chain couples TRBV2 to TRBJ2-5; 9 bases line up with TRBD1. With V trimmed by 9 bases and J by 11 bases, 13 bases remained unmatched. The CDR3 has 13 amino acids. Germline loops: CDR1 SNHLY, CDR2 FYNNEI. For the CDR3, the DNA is TGTGCCAGGACGCCGGGACAGGGAGACGTGCAGTACTTC. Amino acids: CARTPGQGDVQYF.

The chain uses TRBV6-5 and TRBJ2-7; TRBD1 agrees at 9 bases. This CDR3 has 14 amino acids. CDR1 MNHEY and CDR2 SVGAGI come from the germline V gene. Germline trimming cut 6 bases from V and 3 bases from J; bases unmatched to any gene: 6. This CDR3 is CASRAPGQGYEQYF. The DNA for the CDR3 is TGTGCCAGCAGGGCTCCGGGACAGGGCTACGAGCAGTACTTC.

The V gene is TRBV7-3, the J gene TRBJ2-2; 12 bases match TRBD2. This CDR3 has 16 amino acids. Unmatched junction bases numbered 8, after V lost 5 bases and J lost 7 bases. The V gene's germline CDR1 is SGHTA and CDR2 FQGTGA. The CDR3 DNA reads TGTGCCAGCAGCCCCTCTAGCGGGGGGGCCCACGGGGAGCTGTTTTTT. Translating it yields CASSPSSGGAHGELFF.

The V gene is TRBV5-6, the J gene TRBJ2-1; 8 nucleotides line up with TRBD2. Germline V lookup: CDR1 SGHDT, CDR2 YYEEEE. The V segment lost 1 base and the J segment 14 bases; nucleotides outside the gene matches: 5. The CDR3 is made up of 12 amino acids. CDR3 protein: CASSLSGGPEFF. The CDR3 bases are TGTGCCAGCAGCTTGTCGGGGGGGCCCGAGTTCTTC.

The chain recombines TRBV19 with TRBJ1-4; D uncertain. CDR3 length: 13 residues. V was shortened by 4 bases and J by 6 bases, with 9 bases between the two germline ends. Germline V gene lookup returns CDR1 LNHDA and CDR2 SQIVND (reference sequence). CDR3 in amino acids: CASSSRRDEKLFF. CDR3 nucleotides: TGTGCCAGTAGTAGCCGGAGGGATGAAAAACTGTTTTTT.